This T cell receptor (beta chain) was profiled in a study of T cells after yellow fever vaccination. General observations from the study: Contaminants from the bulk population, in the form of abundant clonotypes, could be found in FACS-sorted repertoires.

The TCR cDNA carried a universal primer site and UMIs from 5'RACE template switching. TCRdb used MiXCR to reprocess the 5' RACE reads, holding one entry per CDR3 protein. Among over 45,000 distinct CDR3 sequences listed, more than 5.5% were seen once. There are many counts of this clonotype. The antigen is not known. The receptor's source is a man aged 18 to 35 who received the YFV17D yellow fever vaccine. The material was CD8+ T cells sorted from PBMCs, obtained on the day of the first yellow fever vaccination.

The CDR3 region is CASSQAWRLRGGSTDTQYF. The CDR3 nucleotides are TGCGCCAGCAGCCAAGCCTGGAGATTGCGGGGGGGATCCACAGATACGCAGTATTTT. The V and J genes are TRBV4-3 and TRBJ2-3; 9 bases match TRBD2. The V and J ends lost 1 base and 2 bases, in that order; junction bases with no gene match: 13. CDR1 and CDR2 from the germline V gene are LGHNA and YSLEER. The CDR3 length is 19 residues.